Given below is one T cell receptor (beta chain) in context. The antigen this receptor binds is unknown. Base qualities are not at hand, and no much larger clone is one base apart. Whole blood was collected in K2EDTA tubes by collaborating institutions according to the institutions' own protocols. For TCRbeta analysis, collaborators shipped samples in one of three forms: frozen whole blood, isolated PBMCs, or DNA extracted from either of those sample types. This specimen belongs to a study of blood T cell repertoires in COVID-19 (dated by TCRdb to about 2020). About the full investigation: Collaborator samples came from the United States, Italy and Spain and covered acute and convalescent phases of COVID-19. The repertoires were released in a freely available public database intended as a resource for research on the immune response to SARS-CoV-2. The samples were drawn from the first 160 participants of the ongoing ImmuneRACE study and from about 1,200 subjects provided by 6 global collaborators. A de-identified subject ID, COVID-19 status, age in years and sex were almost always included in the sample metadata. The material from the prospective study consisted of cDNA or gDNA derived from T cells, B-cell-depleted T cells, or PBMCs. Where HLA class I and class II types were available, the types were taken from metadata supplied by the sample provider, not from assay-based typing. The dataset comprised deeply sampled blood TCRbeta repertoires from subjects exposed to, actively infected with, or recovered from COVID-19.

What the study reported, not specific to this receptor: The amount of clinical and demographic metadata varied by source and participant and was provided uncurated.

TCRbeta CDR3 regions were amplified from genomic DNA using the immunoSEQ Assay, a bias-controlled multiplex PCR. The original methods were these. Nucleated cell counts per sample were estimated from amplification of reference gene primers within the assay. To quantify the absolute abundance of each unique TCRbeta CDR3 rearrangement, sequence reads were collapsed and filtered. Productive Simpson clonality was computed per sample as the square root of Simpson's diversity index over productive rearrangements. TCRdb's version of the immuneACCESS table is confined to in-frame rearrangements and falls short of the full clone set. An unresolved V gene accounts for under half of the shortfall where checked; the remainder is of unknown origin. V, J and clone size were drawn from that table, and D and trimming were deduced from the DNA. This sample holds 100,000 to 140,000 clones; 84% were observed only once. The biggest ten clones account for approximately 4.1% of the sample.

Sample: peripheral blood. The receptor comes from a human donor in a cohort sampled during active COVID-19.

The CDR3 region has the sequence CAWSVQDQTEAFF. The nucleotides are TGTGCCTGGAGTGTACAGGATCAAACTGAAGCTTTCTTT. The chain links TRBV30 with TRBJ1-1; a weak D assignment points to TRBD1 (5 bases agree). The CDR3 goes from the cysteine to the phenylalanine over 13 residues. Solely the CDR3 DNA is kept, with 39 bases framed from the first base. CDR1 and CDR2, looked up from the germline V gene (reference sequence), are GTSNPN and SVGIG. V is shortened by 0 bases, J by 5 bases, and the region joining them spans 10 bases.